The 13 T cell receptor beta chains below come from one sample, sequenced in a study of T cells expressing NK-cell markers. Reprocessing the 5' RACE reads, TCRdb reports a single entry for every CDR3 protein and omits DNA. In all, the sample yields some 440,000 distinct CDR3 sequences. The sample consisted of blood T cells: a sorted CD56 or NKG2C T cell subset, CD4+ or CD8+ T cells, or bulk PBMC T cells (not recorded which). These receptors were collected from a woman aged 45-59 years in good health.

The genes are TRBV6-2 or TRBV6-3 and TRBJ1-5. Germline CDR1 and CDR2: MNHEY and SVGEGT. CDR3 length equals 13 residues. The CDR3 sequence is CARKRVSNQPQHF.

The rearrangement links TRBV6-1 to TRBJ1-5. The CDR3 contains 14 residues. Germline CDR1 and CDR2: MNHNS and SASEGT. CDR3 in amino acids: CATTGQLGNQPQHF.

The V gene is TRBV7-2, the J gene TRBJ2-2; TCRdb's D call, TRBD2, is unchecked because there is no DNA. The CDR3 runs 17 residues. The germline gives CDR1 SGHTA, CDR2 FQGNSA. The CDR3 here is CASSSLAVQPNTGELFF.

This chain uses TRBV2 with TRBJ1-2. This CDR3 has 11 residues. The germline CDR1 and CDR2 sequences are SNHLY and FYNNEI. The CDR3 reads CASGPPGVYTF.

The chain couples TRBV5-1 to TRBJ2-1; lacking DNA, the TRBD2 call made by TCRdb goes unchecked. The germline gives CDR1 SGHRS, CDR2 YFSETQ. The CDR3 is made up of 15 amino acids. The CDR3 is CASSSALAGANEQFF.

The chain has TRBV23-1 and TRBJ2-3. TRBV23-1 is identified as an open reading frame with a role that is uncertain. This CDR3 contains 15 residues. The CDR3 sequence: CASSQLDRSTDTQYF.

V is TRBV12-3 or TRBV12-4 and J is TRBJ2-3; TCRdb gives TRBD2 as the D gene, but with no DNA this cannot be confirmed. This CDR3 is built from 19 residues. This CDR3 reads CASSPQGTSGRAGADTQYF.

The rearrangement links TRBV2 to TRBJ2-1. The CDR3 contains 13 residues. CDR1 is SNHLY, CDR2 FYNNEI, per germline. The CDR3: CAARFTTNHEQFF.

The V gene is TRBV12-3 or TRBV12-4, the J gene TRBJ2-3. The CDR3 extends over 14 amino acids. The CDR3 loop is CATRLGSSTDTQYF.

V and J are TRBV7-8 and TRBJ2-2. Looked up from germline, CDR1 is SGHVS and CDR2 is FQNEAQ. CDR3 length equals 15 residues. The CDR3 sequence is CASSLGSGNTGELFF.

The rearrangement links TRBV7-9 to TRBJ2-3; TCRdb gives TRBD1 as the D gene, but with no DNA this cannot be confirmed. From germline, CDR1 is SEHNR and CDR2 FQNEAQ (reference sequence). The CDR3 covers 16 residues. The CDR3 reads CASSLDRGKHTDTQYF.

The chain couples TRBV10-1 to TRBJ2-2. This CDR3 has 13 residues. Germline V gene data show CDR1 as WNHNN and CDR2 as SYGVQD (reference sequence). CDR3 sequence reads: CASSSEITGELFF.

V usage is TRBV10-1 and J usage is TRBJ1-4; TCRdb's D call, TRBD1, is unchecked because there is no DNA. The CDR3 covers 16 residues. Per the germline V gene, CDR1 is WNHNN and CDR2 is SYGVQD (reference sequence). The CDR3 spells CAVRPHRGVSYEKLFF.